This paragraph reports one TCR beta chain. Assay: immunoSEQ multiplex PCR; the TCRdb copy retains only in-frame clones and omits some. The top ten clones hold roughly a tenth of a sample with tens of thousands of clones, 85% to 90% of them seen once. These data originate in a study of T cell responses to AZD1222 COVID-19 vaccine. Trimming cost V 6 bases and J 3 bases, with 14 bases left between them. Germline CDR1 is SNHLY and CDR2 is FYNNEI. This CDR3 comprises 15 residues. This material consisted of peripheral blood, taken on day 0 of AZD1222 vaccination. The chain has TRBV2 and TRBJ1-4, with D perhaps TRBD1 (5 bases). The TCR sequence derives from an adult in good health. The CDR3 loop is CASSGGMVANEKLFF. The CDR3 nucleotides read TGTGCCAGCAGCGGGGGGATGGTCGCTAATGAAAAACTGTTTTTT. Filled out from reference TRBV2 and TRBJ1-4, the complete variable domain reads EPEVTQTPSHQVTQMGQEVILRCVPISNHLYFYWYRQILGQKVEFLVSFYNNEISEKSEIFDDQFSVERPDGSNFTLKIRSTKLEDSAMYFCASSGGMVANEKLFFGSGTQLSVL.